This T cell receptor (beta chain) was sequenced for a study of Ad26.COV2.S vaccination and SARS-CoV-2 variants (dated by TCRdb to the early 2020s). Regarding the study in general: Donors in the vaccine arm were drawn from COV1001, a multicentre, randomized, double-blind, placebo-controlled phase I-IIa trial testing Ad26.COV2.S in healthy adults. Ad26.COV2.S was administered intramuscularly at 5 x 10^10 or 1 x 10^11 viral particles, either as a single shot or as two shots given 56 days apart. TCRbeta repertoire sequencing served as the tool for gauging how specific and how broad the SARS-CoV-2-reactive T cell receptors were following Ad26.COV2.S vaccination. A total of 32 samples were included in the TCR-sequenced set, comprising about 20 Ad26.COV2.S vaccine recipients, 5 placebo recipients and 8 SARS-CoV-2 convalescent individuals. Trial participants were randomized into five groups of five, in which low-dose or high-dose Ad26.COV2.S was given once or twice, or placebo was given on both occasions. Throughout the experiments and outcome assessment, investigators stayed blinded to trial group allocation. What the study reported, not specific to this receptor: Non-spike TCR breadth was comparable between vaccine and placebo recipients, consistent with the vaccine containing only spike. Substantial breadth of spike-specific CD8+ and CD4+ T cell responses was reported after vaccination. Higher spike-specific TCR breadth was observed in Ad26.COV2.S recipients than in placebo recipients (P = 0.0014). The study was not powered for comparison of responses between vaccine doses or regimens. According to the authors, total T cell responses may have been underestimated by the TCR breadth and depth analyses.

The label giving this sample's treatment or condition can be read as: some 19 received Ad26.COV2.S at low or high dose, single or two shots; roughly 5 received placebo; per-sample allocation not given. For vaccine and placebo recipients, repertoires were sequenced using samples collected on day 63 after the first injection. Cohort 1b enrolled 25 adults aged 18-55 years at a single site in Boston, USA, between 29 July and 7 August 2020. Ad26.COV2.S consisted of a replication-incompetent adenovirus type 26 vector by which a prefusion-stabilized SARS-CoV-2 spike protein from the original Wuhan strain was expressed. Looking up the germline V gene yields CDR1 SGHDT and CDR2 YYEEEE. Including cysteine and phenylalanine, the CDR3 has 15 amino acids. This entry keeps only the CDR3 DNA: 45 bases, framed from base 1. Clipping removes 4 bases from V and 3 bases from J, with 9 as the unmatched junction base count.

This clone was observed once. No antigen is known for it. Within one base of it there is no much larger clone, and no base qualities were kept. TCRbeta CDR3 regions were sequenced with the immunoSEQ Assay. After extraction, genomic DNA underwent amplification by bias-controlled multiplex PCR, followed by high-throughput sequencing. The authors' analysis ran thus. To quantify the absolute abundance of every unique TCRbeta CDR3 region, sequences were collapsed and filtered. Usable DNA was measured by amplifying reference genes present in all nucleated cells, and TCRbeta template counts were normalized to that usable DNA to estimate T cell fraction. Repertoire TCRs were annotated as SARS-CoV-2-specific by exact matching of V gene, CDR3 amino acid sequence and J gene to a known reactive TCR set. The reference SARS-CoV-2 TCR set was derived from MIRA and filtered for enrichment in COVID-19-positive ImmuneCODE repertoires, a step that removed public or cross-reactive TCRs. Using the MIRA antigens, annotated TCRs were further analysed by specific ORF or by position within an ORF. Breadth was defined as the number of annotated unique rearrangements divided by the total number of unique productive rearrangements, and depth was defined as the summed frequency of the annotated unique rearrangements. Two-sided Wilcoxon rank-sum tests were applied when comparing TCR breadth between groups. TCRdb carries this immuneACCESS record with in-frame sequences only. Its versions omit some clonotypes, under half of them owing to an unresolved V gene in the studies checked, with the rest unexplained. The DNA gave D and trimming, while V, J and clone size come from that table. This sample holds approximately 420,000 clones; around 87% were observed only once. The top ten constitute less than 4.5% of the sample.

This sequence was found in a person aged 18-65 years who received the Ad26.COV2.S COVID-19 vaccine or a placebo. The chain links TRBV5-6 with TRBJ2-7; TRBD1 fits 8 bases in the junction. The sample in question was peripheral blood, obtained in a trial of Ad26.COV2.S vaccine versus placebo. At the DNA level, the sequence is TGTGCCAGCAGCACCCCGGGACAGGCCCTCTACGAGCAGTACTTC. Translated, it gives CASSTPGQALYEQYF.